One T cell receptor (beta chain) is described in this entry. No antigen is known for it. This specimen comes from a study of tumor-infiltrating lymphocytes in primary liver carcinoma. At the level of the study: Yields of productive TCRbeta reads ranged from roughly 3.5 to 7.13 million per sample and were similar across tissue types.

The study, taken as a whole, reports: The difference in top-250-clone fraction between tumors and blood was significant, favoring tumors (p = 0.039).

Unsorted whole blood supplied the blood RNA, and germline DNA was isolated too. The CDR3 consists of 15 residues. The J segment lost 4 bases and the V segment lost 6 bases, leaving 9 bases of the junction unmatched. Starting material of around 490 ng total RNA yielded TCR beta cDNA via a constant-region primer. Modified slightly, ARM-PCR produced TCR beta libraries over three nested multiplex PCR rounds. Both of the initial two PCR rounds ran for about 9 cycles and employed TRBV1-TRBV30 forward primers alongside a C-beta reverse primer. TCRdb redid the calling of the multiplex PCR reads with MiXCR, one entry per CDR3 protein. The table includes 150,000 to 200,000 distinct CDR3 sequences, 60% detected once.

This TCR was recovered from a man aged 35-49 years with primary liver carcinoma and hepatitis B virus infection. The sequenced sample consisted of peripheral blood. The V call is TRBV12-3 or TRBV12-4, the J call TRBJ1-5, with 7 bases lining up with TRBD1. CDR3 sequence reads: CASRSRQGLNQPQHF. CDR3 DNA: TGTGCCAGCAGAAGTAGACAGGGCCTTAATCAGCCCCAGCATTTT.